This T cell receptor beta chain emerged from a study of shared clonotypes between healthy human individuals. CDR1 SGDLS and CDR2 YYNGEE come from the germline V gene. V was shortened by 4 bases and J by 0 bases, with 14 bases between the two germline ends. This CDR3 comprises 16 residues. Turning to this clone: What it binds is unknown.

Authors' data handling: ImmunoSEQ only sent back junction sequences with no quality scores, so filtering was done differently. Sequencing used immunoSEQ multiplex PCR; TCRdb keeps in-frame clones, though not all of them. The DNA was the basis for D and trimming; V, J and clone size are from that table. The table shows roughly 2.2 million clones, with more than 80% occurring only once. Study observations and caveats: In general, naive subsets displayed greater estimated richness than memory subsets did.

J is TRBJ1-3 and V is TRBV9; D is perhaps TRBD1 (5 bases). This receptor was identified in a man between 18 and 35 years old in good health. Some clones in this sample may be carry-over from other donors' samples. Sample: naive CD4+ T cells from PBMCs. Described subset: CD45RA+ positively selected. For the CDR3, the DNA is TGTGCCAGCAGCCTTCGGGGGGACCTCTCTGGAAACACCATATATTTT. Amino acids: CASSLRGDLSGNTIYF.